These T cell receptor beta chains were read from a single sample in a study of blood T cell repertoires in COVID-19. Data came from immunoSEQ multiplex PCR; TCRdb stores just in-frame clones and leaves some out. The repertoire holds around 200,000 clones, with more than 75% as singletons. The specimen was peripheral blood. The receptors shown here come from a man between 40 and 49 years old with active or convalescent COVID-19. CDR3s include the opening cysteine and the closing phenylalanine or tryptophan. The D gene is left open where the match is weak. Only part of the rows carry a size: once, few, many, or a class if the clone is expanded.

v_gene: TRBV5-4
d_gene: TRBD1
j_gene: TRBJ2-1
abundance: .
CDR3aa: CASSKPPRGLGNEQFF
CDR3nt: TGTGCCAGCAGCAAACCCCCGAGGGGGCTCGGGAATGAGCAGTTCTTC

v_gene: TRBV4-1
d_gene: .
j_gene: TRBJ2-7
abundance: .
CDR3aa: CASSQDWGSSNEQYF
CDR3nt: TGCGCCAGCAGCCAAGATTGGGGCAGTAGTAACGAGCAGTACTTC

v_gene: TRBV28
d_gene: TRBD1
j_gene: TRBJ1-2
abundance: .
CDR3aa: CASSGRDSIQLNYGYTF
CDR3nt: TGTGCCAGCAGCGGGCGGGACAGCATCCAACTTAACTATGGCTACACCTTC

v_gene: TRBV6-1
d_gene: .
j_gene: TRBJ2-1
abundance: .
CDR3aa: CASSEGRTLYNEQFF
CDR3nt: TGTGCCAGCAGTGAGGGGAGGACACTATACAATGAGCAGTTCTTC

v_gene: TRBV30
d_gene: TRBD1
j_gene: TRBJ2-2
abundance: .
CDR3aa: CAWSGTVIGTGELFF
CDR3nt: TGTGCCTGGAGCGGGACAGTGATAGGCACCGGGGAGCTGTTTTTT

v_gene: TRBV6-1
d_gene: TRBD1
j_gene: TRBJ2-3
abundance: few
CDR3aa: CASSAGQGAVTDTQYF
CDR3nt: TGTGCCAGCAGTGCCGGACAGGGGGCGGTTACAGATACGCAGTATTTT

v_gene: TRBV6-4
d_gene: TRBD1
j_gene: TRBJ1-6
abundance: few
CDR3aa: CASRGQGDSPLHF
CDR3nt: TGTGCCAGCAGGGGACAGGGGGATTCACCCCTCCACTTT

v_gene: TRBV7-9
d_gene: TRBD1
j_gene: TRBJ1-1
abundance: .
CDR3aa: CASSLQGATEAFF
CDR3nt: TGTGCCAGCAGCTTACAGGGGGCCACTGAAGCTTTCTTT

v_gene: TRBV5-1
d_gene: TRBD1
j_gene: TRBJ2-7
abundance: .
CDR3aa: CASSSGTGIEQYF
CDR3nt: TGCGCCAGCAGCTCCGGGACAGGGATAGAGCAGTACTTC

v_gene: TRBV9
d_gene: .
j_gene: TRBJ2-1
abundance: few
CDR3aa: CASSLTGRSKFDEQFF
CDR3nt: TGTGCCAGCAGCCTCACTGGCAGGTCTAAGTTCGATGAGCAGTTCTTC

v_gene: TRBV6-5
d_gene: TRBD1
j_gene: TRBJ1-3
abundance: .
CDR3aa: CASNRDRGNTIYF
CDR3nt: TGTGCCAGCAACCGGGACAGAGGAAACACCATATATTTT

v_gene: TRBV4-1
d_gene: .
j_gene: TRBJ1-1
abundance: .
CDR3aa: CASSPGRGAEDTEAFF
CDR3nt: TGCGCCAGCAGCCCGGGGAGGGGGGCTGAGGACACTGAAGCTTTCTTT

v_gene: TRBV27
d_gene: TRBD2
j_gene: TRBJ2-1
abundance: .
CDR3aa: CASSLGTSGSNEQFF
CDR3nt: TGTGCCAGCAGCCTTGGGACTAGCGGGTCTAATGAGCAGTTCTTC

v_gene: TRBV29-1
d_gene: TRBD2
j_gene: TRBJ2-5
abundance: few
CDR3aa: CSVERLAGGQRTQYF
CDR3nt: TGCAGCGTTGAGAGGCTAGCGGGGGGGCAGAGGACCCAGTACTTC

v_gene: TRBV9
d_gene: .
j_gene: TRBJ1-5
abundance: few
CDR3aa: CASSVTDSNQPQHF
CDR3nt: TGTGCCAGCAGCGTGACAGATAGCAATCAGCCCCAGCATTTT

v_gene: TRBV6-6
d_gene: TRBD2
j_gene: TRBJ2-1
abundance: .
CDR3aa: CASSETSGVYNEQFF
CDR3nt: TGTGCCAGCAGTGAGACTAGCGGGGTCTACAATGAGCAGTTCTTC

v_gene: TRBV18
d_gene: TRBD1
j_gene: TRBJ1-4
abundance: .
CDR3aa: CASSPGQGQEKLFF
CDR3nt: TGTGCCAGCTCACCGGGACAGGGGCAGGAAAAACTGTTTTTT

v_gene: TRBV5-1
d_gene: TRBD1
j_gene: TRBJ2-7
abundance: .
CDR3aa: CASSSHGDRPYEQYF
CDR3nt: TGCGCCAGCAGCTCACATGGGGACAGACCCTACGAGCAGTACTTC

v_gene: TRBV25-1
d_gene: .
j_gene: TRBJ2-5
abundance: .
CDR3aa: CASNQATGTQYF
CDR3nt: TGTGCCAGCAACCAAGCAACGGGGACCCAGTACTTC

v_gene: TRBV10-2
d_gene: TRBD1
j_gene: TRBJ1-4
abundance: once
CDR3aa: CASSRQGSEKLFF
CDR3nt: TGCGCCAGCAGTCGACAGGGCAGTGAAAAACTGTTTTTT